This TCR beta chain was observed in a study of patients and donors after allogeneic stem cell transplantation. TCRdb reprocessed the RT-PCR reads via MiXCR and lists one record per CDR3 protein. The sample shows about a million distinct CDR3 sequences, under 20% of them seen only once. This clonotype occurred once. Material: blood, either unsorted or a sorted T cell fraction (not recorded which). The sequence was collected from a human donor who was either an allogeneic HSCT recipient or a stem cell or donor lymphocyte infusion donor (not recorded which). It is not recorded whose cells these are; they may come from a transplant donor.

The chain's CDR3 is CASSLGTLAGGPNNEQFF. The DNA of the CDR3 is TGTGCCAGCAGCTTAGGGACTCTAGCGGGAGGGCCGAACAATGAGCAGTTCTTC. V and J are TRBV7-3 and TRBJ2-1, with 12 bases lining up with TRBD2. CDR1 and CDR2 from the germline V gene are SGHTA and FQGTGA. There are 18 residues in the CDR3. V lost 2 bases to trimming and J lost 5 bases; unmatched junction nucleotides: 10.